The rows below give T cell receptor beta chains drawn from one sample of a study of shared clonotypes between healthy human individuals. Libraries were prepared by immunoSEQ multiplex PCR; TCRdb keeps only in-frame clonotypes and omits some of them. The sample contains about 610,000 clones, roughly 95% of which appear only once. Material for sequencing was naive CD8+ T cells sorted from blood. These receptor sequences come from a woman aged 30 to 39 in good health. Each CDR3 is given with its conserved first and last residue. Fields, in order: J gene, V gene, D gene, CDR3 protein, CDR3 DNA. D genes are given only for firm matches.

J: TRBJ1-1
V: TRBV7-8
D: NA
CDR3: CASSLSIWMNTEAFF
DNA: TGTGCCAGCAGCTTATCAATTTGGATGAACACTGAAGCTTTCTTT

J: TRBJ1-2
V: TRBV7-9
D: NA
CDR3: CASSLPTGRGSYGYTF
DNA: TGTGCCAGCAGCCTACCCACAGGGAGGGGGTCTTATGGCTACACCTTC

J: TRBJ1-1
V: TRBV10-1
D: TRBD1
CDR3: CASSDSGTGISTEAFF
DNA: TGCGCCAGCAGTGATTCCGGGACAGGGATATCCACTGAAGCTTTCTTT

J: TRBJ2-1
V: TRBV7-6
D: TRBD2
CDR3: CASSLSFSSGDNEQFF
DNA: TGTGCCAGCAGCTTAAGTTTTTCTAGCGGGGACAATGAGCAGTTCTTC

J: TRBJ2-7
V: TRBV29-1
D: TRBD1
CDR3: CSGRDRGEQYF
DNA: TGCAGCGGCCGGGACAGGGGCGAGCAGTACTTC

J: TRBJ2-1
V: TRBV5-6
D: TRBD2
CDR3: CASSALLAGEGNEQFF
DNA: TGTGCCAGCAGCGCGCTACTAGCGGGGGAAGGGAATGAGCAGTTCTTC

J: TRBJ2-7
V: TRBV4-1
D: NA
CDR3: CASSKGREYEQYF
DNA: TGCGCCAGCAGCAAGGGCAGGGAATACGAGCAGTACTTC

J: TRBJ2-5
V: TRBV7-8
D: NA
CDR3: CASSLVGLQETQYF
DNA: TGTGCCAGCAGCTTAGTTGGACTTCAAGAGACCCAGTACTTC

J: TRBJ2-3
V: TRBV11-2
D: TRBD1
CDR3: CASSLPGTASTDTQYF
DNA: TGTGCCAGCAGCTTACCCGGGACAGCTAGCACAGATACGCAGTATTTT

J: TRBJ2-7
V: TRBV28
D: NA
CDR3: CASKWAGNYEQYF
DNA: TGTGCCAGCAAGTGGGCGGGGAACTACGAGCAGTACTTC